Listed below are T cell receptor beta chains from one sample, sequenced in a study of beta chain features in type 1 diabetes. TCRdb's copy holds only in-frame clones and misses some; the assay was immunoSEQ multiplex PCR. This sample yields tens of thousands of clones, of which approximately 59% are seen a single time; roughly 2.2% belongs to the top ten. Source material: Tregs from blood. Receptors originate from a woman between 18 and 29 years old in good health. Both conserved end residues are part of each CDR3. D genes are given only for firm matches. Only part of the rows carry a size: once, few, many, or a class if the clone is expanded.

J | D | V | size | DNA | CDR3
TRBJ2-1 | - | TRBV7-6 | - | TGTGCCAGCAGTTCTGGACTGGGGGGGGCCTCCTACAATGAGCAGTTCTTC | CASSSGLGGASYNEQFF
TRBJ2-7 | TRBD1 | TRBV6-1 | - | TGTGCCACCCTAGTGACAGGGGGAGACGAGCAGTACTTC | CATLVTGGDEQYF
TRBJ1-4 | - | TRBV6-1 | few | TGTGCCAGCAGTGAAGCTCCCCGGGGAGAAAAACTGTTTTTT | CASSEAPRGEKLFF
TRBJ1-6 | TRBD1 | TRBV5-1 | - | TGCGCCAGCAGCCCCGGGACAGGGACACCACCCCTCCACTTT | CASSPGTGTPPLHF
TRBJ2-1 | - | TRBV6-1 | - | TGTGCCAGCAGTGTGGGGGCCAATTACAATGAGCAGTTCTTC | CASSVGANYNEQFF
TRBJ1-5 | - | TRBV7-2 | few | TGTGCCAGCAGCCAGCAGGGAAGCAATCAGCCCCAGCATTTT | CASSQQGSNQPQHF
TRBJ2-7 | TRBD2 | TRBV6-6 | - | TGTGCCAGCAGTAGAGCGGGAGGGGTCGAGCAGTACTTC | CASSRAGGVEQYF
TRBJ2-1 | TRBD1 | TRBV18 | - | TGTGCCAGCTCAGGGCTTGGACAGGGAATATTCTCCTACAATGAGCAGTTCTTC | CASSGLGQGIFSYNEQFF
TRBJ2-1 | TRBD1 | TRBV5-4 | - | TGTGCCAGCAGTGCCGGGACAGACTCCTACAATGAGCAGTTCTTC | CASSAGTDSYNEQFF
TRBJ2-1 | - | TRBV7-9 | - | TGTGCCAGCAGCTTTAGTCAGGGTAATTACAATGAGCAGTTCTTC | CASSFSQGNYNEQFF
TRBJ2-7 | - | TRBV30 | - | TGTGCCTGGAGTGTTTGGTCGGACGAGCAGTACTTC | CAWSVWSDEQYF
TRBJ2-1 | - | TRBV5-1 | - | TGCGCCAGCAGCTTGGATGAGGCTGAGCAGTTCTTC | CASSLDEAEQFF
TRBJ1-1 | - | TRBV29-1 | - | TGCAGCGTTGAAGATGGAGGGACTGAAGCTTTCTTT | CSVEDGGTEAFF
TRBJ2-6 | TRBD2 | TRBV5-1 | - | TGCGCCAGCAGCCGGGGGAGGATGCCGACTAGCGGGACCTCTGGGGCCAACGTCCTGACTTTC | CASSRGRMPTSGTSGANVLTF
TRBJ1-3 | - | TRBV6-6 | - | TGTGCCAGCAGTTACTCCCCTAGCAACACCATATATTTT | CASSYSPSNTIYF
TRBJ2-5 | TRBD2 | TRBV9 | - | TGTGCCAGCAGCGTAGATGCGGGAGTAGGGAAGACCCAGTACTTC | CASSVDAGVGKTQYF
TRBJ1-1 | TRBD1 | TRBV7-7 | - | TGTGCTAGCAGCTTAGACAGGGAGACTGAAGCTTTCTTT | CASSLDRETEAFF
TRBJ1-2 | TRBD1 | TRBV5-1 | - | TGCGCCAGCAGCTTGGGAATTTCAGGGACAGGGGGCCGGGGCTACACCTTC | CASSLGISGTGGRGYTF
TRBJ2-5 | TRBD1 | TRBV6-1 | - | TGTGCCAGCAGGTCCGGACAGGGCCTCCAAGAGACCCAGTACTTC | CASRSGQGLQETQYF
TRBJ2-5 | - | TRBV21-1 | - | TGTGCCAGCAGCAATAAGGAGGGACTAGCGTACCAAGAGACCCAGTACTTC | CASSNKEGLAYQETQYF
TRBJ1-1 | TRBD1 | TRBV5-1 | once | TGCGCCAGCAGCCATATCCCGGGACAGGGACTGAACACTGAAGCTTTCTTT | CASSHIPGQGLNTEAFF
TRBJ2-1 | - | TRBV14 | few | TGTGCCAGCAGCCGAAGGACTCCCAAGGATGAGCAGTTCTTC | CASSRRTPKDEQFF
TRBJ2-1 | TRBD2 | TRBV7-9 | - | TGTGCCAGCAGGATCGGGACTAGGGGTGAGCAGTTCTTC | CASRIGTRGEQFF
TRBJ2-3 | - | TRBV6-1 | - | TGTGCCAGCAACCGGGGGGCTTGGACAGATACGCAGTATTTT | CASNRGAWTDTQYF
TRBJ1-1 | TRBD1 | TRBV6-6 | - | TGTGCCAGCAGTTTAAACAGGGGGGGAGCTTTCTTT | CASSLNRGGAFF
TRBJ2-2 | - | TRBV6-5 | - | TGTGCCAGCAGTTACGGGCTAGCGAGGACCGGGGAGCTGTTTTTT | CASSYGLARTGELFF
TRBJ1-3 | TRBD1 | TRBV5-1 | - | TGCGCCAGCAGCAAAGGGGACAGGGGTGCTGGAAACACCATATATTTT | CASSKGDRGAGNTIYF
TRBJ1-1 | - | TRBV9 | - | TGTGCCAGCAGCCCTGGGGGGGGTAACGTGAACACTGAAGCTTTCTTT | CASSPGGGNVNTEAFF
TRBJ2-7 | TRBD1 | TRBV6-1 | - | TGTGCCAGCAGTTTCCCGGGACAGTCCTACGAGCAGTACTTC | CASSFPGQSYEQYF
TRBJ1-1 | TRBD1 | TRBV5-1 | few | TGCGCCAGCAGCTTGGGACAGGGCGGAGCTTTCTTT | CASSLGQGGAFF
TRBJ1-1 | - | TRBV7-9 | - | TGTGCCAGCAGCTATTCCGACAGAGTAAACACTGAAGCTTTCTTT | CASSYSDRVNTEAFF
TRBJ1-1 | - | TRBV29-1 | - | TGCAGCGTTGACCAACAGGAAGGCACTGAAGCTTTCTTT | CSVDQQEGTEAFF
TRBJ2-7 | - | TRBV7-2 | few | TGTGCCAGCAGCTTAGGGTCAGGGCCCTACGAGCAGTACTTC | CASSLGSGPYEQYF
TRBJ2-1 | TRBD2 | TRBV27 | - | TGTGCCAGCAGTTTATCGCGCGGGGGGAAATACAATGAGCAGTTCTTC | CASSLSRGGKYNEQFF
TRBJ1-2 | - | TRBV4-3 | - | TGCGCCAGCAGCCAAGATGCAGGAAAGGATGGCTACACCTTC | CASSQDAGKDGYTF
TRBJ2-7 | - | TRBV4-1 | - | TGCGCCAGCAGCAGGGGCACTCTCTACGAGCAGTACTTC | CASSRGTLYEQYF
TRBJ2-3 | TRBD2 | TRBV4-1 | few | TGCGCCAGCAGCCAAGCGGGGGTGGGACTAGCGTTGGATACGCAGTATTTT | CASSQAGVGLALDTQYF
TRBJ1-1 | TRBD1 | TRBV5-1 | - | TGCGCCAGCAGCTGGACAGGTCCCCGGAACACTGAAGCTTTCTTT | CASSWTGPRNTEAFF
TRBJ2-3 | TRBD2 | TRBV9 | - | TGTGCCAGCAGCGTAGCTGCTAGCGGGGGGGCAGATACGCAGTATTTT | CASSVAASGGADTQYF
TRBJ2-4 | - | TRBV5-1 | - | TGCGCCAGCAGCTCCACGACAGAAGCCAAAAACATTCAGTACTTC | CASSSTTEAKNIQYF
TRBJ1-2 | TRBD1 | TRBV7-3 | - | TGTGCCAGCAGCTTAAGAGGGGGCGGTGGCTACACCTTC | CASSLRGGGGYTF
TRBJ2-3 | TRBD2 | TRBV7-3 | few | TGTGCCAGCAGCGGCGCCGCTAGCGGGGGGAGCACAGATACGCAGTATTTT | CASSGAASGGSTDTQYF